The rows below give T cell receptor beta chains drawn from one sample of a study of metastatic and nonmetastatic thyroid tumors. TCRdb re-analyzed the PCR reads using MiXCR. The profile shows 14,000 or so clones, 25% to 30% of them singletons. Sequencing input: blood. The receptors shown here come from a female donor with papillary thyroid cancer or a benign thyroid nodule (not recorded which). Some clones in this sample may be carry-over from other donors' samples. Each CDR3 is given with its conserved first and last residue. The order of the fields is J gene, D gene, V gene, clone size, CDR3 DNA, CDR3 protein. D genes are given only for firm matches. Expanded clones are given a class, and other clones once, few, many or no size at all.

J: TRBJ1-2; D: TRBD1; V: TRBV6-2/TRBV6-3; size: medium-sized; DNA: TGTGCCAGCAGTTACTTCGGGACAGGGGACTATGGCTACACCTTC; CDR3: CASSYFGTGDYGYTF
J: TRBJ2-7; D: NA; V: TRBV4-3; size: NA; DNA: TGCGCCAGCAGCCAAGAAAGTTGGGGAGGCGAGCAGTACTTC; CDR3: CASSQESWGGEQYF
J: TRBJ2-1; D: TRBD2; V: TRBV2; size: few; DNA: TGTGCCAGCAAGAGAGCGGGAGTCTACAATGAGCAGTTCTTC; CDR3: CASKRAGVYNEQFF
J: TRBJ2-3; D: TRBD1; V: TRBV24-1; size: few; DNA: TGTGCCACCGCCAGTAGCTCGGGACAGGCAACAGATACGCAGTATTTT; CDR3: CATASSSGQATDTQYF
J: TRBJ1-2; D: TRBD1; V: TRBV6-1; size: few; DNA: TGTGCCAGCAGTTCGACAGGGGAAGGCTACACCTTC; CDR3: CASSSTGEGYTF
J: TRBJ2-7; D: NA; V: TRBV19; size: many; DNA: TGTGCCAGTAGTATACTCGACTACGAGCAGTACTTC; CDR3: CASSILDYEQYF
J: TRBJ1-2; D: TRBD1; V: TRBV18; size: medium-sized; DNA: TGTGCCAGCTCACCGGGCCCCGGGACAGGCCCCAACTATGGCTACACCTTC; CDR3: CASSPGPGTGPNYGYTF
J: TRBJ1-4; D: NA; V: TRBV3-1; size: many; DNA: TGTGCCAGCAGCCAGCGGCAGGGTGTCGAAAAACTGTTTTTT; CDR3: CASSQRQGVEKLFF
J: TRBJ1-6; D: TRBD1; V: TRBV7-9; size: NA; DNA: TGTGCCAGCAGCTCGGAGACAGGGGGTAATTCACCCCTCCACTTT; CDR3: CASSSETGGNSPLHF
J: TRBJ2-1; D: TRBD2; V: TRBV6-2/TRBV6-3; size: few; DNA: TGTGTCAGCAGAACGGGGCGGGAGATTGGTAATGAGCAGTTCTTC; CDR3: CVSRTGREIGNEQFF